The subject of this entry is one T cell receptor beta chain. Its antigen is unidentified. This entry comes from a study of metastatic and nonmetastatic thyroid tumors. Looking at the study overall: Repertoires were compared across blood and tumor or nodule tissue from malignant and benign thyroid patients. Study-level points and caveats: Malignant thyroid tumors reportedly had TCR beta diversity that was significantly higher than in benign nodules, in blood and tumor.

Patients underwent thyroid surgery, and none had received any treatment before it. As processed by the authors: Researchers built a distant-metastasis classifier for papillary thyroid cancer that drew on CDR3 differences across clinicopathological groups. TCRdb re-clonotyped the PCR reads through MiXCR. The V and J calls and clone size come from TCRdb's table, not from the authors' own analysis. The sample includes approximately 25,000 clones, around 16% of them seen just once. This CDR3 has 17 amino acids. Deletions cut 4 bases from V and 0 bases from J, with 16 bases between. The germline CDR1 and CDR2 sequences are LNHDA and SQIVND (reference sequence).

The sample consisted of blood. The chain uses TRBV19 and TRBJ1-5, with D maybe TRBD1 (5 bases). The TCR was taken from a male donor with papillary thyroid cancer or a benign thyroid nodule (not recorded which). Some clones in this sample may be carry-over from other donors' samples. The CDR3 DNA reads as TGTGCCAGTAGTACCAGGGTATCCCCACTTAGCAATCAGCCCCAGCATTTT. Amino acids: CASSTRVSPLSNQPQHF.